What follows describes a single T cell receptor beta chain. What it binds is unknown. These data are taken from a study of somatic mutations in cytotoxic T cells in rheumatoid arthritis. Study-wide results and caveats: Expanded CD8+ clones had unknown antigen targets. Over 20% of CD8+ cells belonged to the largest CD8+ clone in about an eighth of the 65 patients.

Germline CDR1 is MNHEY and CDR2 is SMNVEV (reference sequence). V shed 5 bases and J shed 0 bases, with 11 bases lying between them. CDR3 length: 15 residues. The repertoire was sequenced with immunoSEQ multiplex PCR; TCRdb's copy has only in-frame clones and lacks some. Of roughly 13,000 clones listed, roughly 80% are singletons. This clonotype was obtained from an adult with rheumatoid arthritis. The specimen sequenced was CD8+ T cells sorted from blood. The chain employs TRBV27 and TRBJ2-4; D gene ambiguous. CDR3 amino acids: CASSTPGLAKNIQYF. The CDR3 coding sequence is TGTGCCAGCAGTACGCCGGGCCTAGCCAAAAACATTCAGTACTTC.